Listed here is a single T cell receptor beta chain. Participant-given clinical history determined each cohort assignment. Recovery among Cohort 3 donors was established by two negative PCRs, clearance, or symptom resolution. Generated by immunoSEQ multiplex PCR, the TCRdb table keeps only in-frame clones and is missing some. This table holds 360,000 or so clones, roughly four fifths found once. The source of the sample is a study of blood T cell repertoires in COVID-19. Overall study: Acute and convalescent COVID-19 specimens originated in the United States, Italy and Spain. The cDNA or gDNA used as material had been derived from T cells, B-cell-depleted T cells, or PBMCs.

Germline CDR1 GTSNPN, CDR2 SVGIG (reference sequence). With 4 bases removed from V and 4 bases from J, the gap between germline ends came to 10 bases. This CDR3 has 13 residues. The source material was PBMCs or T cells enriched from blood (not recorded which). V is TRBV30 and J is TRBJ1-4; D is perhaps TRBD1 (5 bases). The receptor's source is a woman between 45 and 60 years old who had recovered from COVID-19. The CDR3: CAWKGDSNEKLFF. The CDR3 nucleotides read TGTGCCTGGAAGGGCGACAGTAATGAAAAACTGTTTTTT.